The present T cell receptor beta chain was sequenced within a study of CD8 T cells in Susac syndrome. The CDR3 extends over 14 amino acids. Germline V gene lookup returns CDR1 DFQATT and CDR2 SNEGSKA (reference sequence). V gave up 5 bases and J gave up 4 bases; unmatched junction bases: 9. Random hexamers were used to reverse transcribe an amount of about 0.45 to 1 ug RNA. TCRdb itself ran the immunoSEQ multiplex PCR reads through MiXCR, one entry per CDR3 protein. The data contain some 110,000 distinct CDR3 sequences, about 93% of them singletons. The rearrangement joins TRBV20-1 to TRBJ1-1; 8 bases match TRBD1. The sequence derives from a human donor in good health. The sequencing sample was made of CD4+ T cells from PBMCs. The CDR3 here is CSASQGAQSTEAFF. CDR3 DNA sequence: TGCAGTGCTTCCCAGGGGGCGCAGAGCACTGAAGCTTTCTTT.